This record looks at one T cell receptor (beta chain) sequence and its context. Its matching antigen is unknown. CDR3 size: 16 residues. Germline lookup yields CDR1 LGHNA and CDR2 YSLEER. Trimming cost V 1 base and J 3 bases, with 16 bases left between them. The data were produced by immunoSEQ multiplex PCR, yet TCRdb's version contains in-frame clones alone and is incomplete. The table records about 94,000 clones, roughly 90% of them present only once. The sample belongs to a study of graft-versus-host responses after intestinal transplantation. Across the whole study: Transplants given to recipients were multivisceral, liver-intestinal, or isolated intestinal. Anti-thymocyte globulin was used for induction in all recipients, who then took tacrolimus and steroids for approximately 3 years. Study-level points and caveats: GvH clones surfaced in recipient marrow, some emerging earlier in ileum or blood. Circulating GvH clones peaking coincided with falling HvG clones soon after transplant.

The source material was unstimulated CD8+ T cells sorted from spleen or lymph node cells, sampled before intestinal transplant. The receptor comes from a human donor who received an intestinal transplant. The rearrangement links TRBV4-3 to TRBJ2-7, with a weak D call TRBD2 (6 bases). In DNA, the CDR3 is TGCGCCAGCAGCCAAGGGGGGATGCGGGGTAGCTACGAGCAGTACTTC. It is translated as CASSQGGMRGSYEQYF.